These 6 T cell receptor beta chains share one sample of origin, sequenced in a study of cytomegalovirus exposure and HLA in healthy donors. PCR employed 60 Vbeta and 13 Jbeta primers. Here immunoSEQ multiplex PCR was the method, and the copy in TCRdb shows in-frame clones only, minus some. The table includes 150,000 to 200,000 clones, 77% detected once. Sequencing was done on a sample of PBMCs. These receptors were obtained from a young woman in good health and CMV-seropositive.

The chain recombines TRBV7-2 with TRBJ2-3, with 9 bases identical to TRBD1. Germline V gene sequence: CDR1 SGHTA, CDR2 FQGNSA. V shed 5 bases, J shed 4 bases, and the junction held 4 bases outside the gene matches. The CDR3 is 14 residues long. This chain's CDR3 is CASSARTGADTQYF. The CDR3 bases are TGTGCCAGCAGCGCCCGGACAGGGGCAGATACGCAGTATTTT.

The rearrangement links TRBV2 to TRBJ2-5, with D possibly TRBD1 on 6 matching bases. Trimming cost V 8 bases and J 2 bases, with 18 bases left between them. This CDR3 contains 15 residues. Germline values: CDR1 SNHLY, CDR2 FYNNEI. The CDR3 sequence is CASGSDGTLQETQYF. The DNA of the CDR3 is TGTGCCAGCGGGAGCGACGGGACATTACAAGAGACCCAGTACTTC.

This sequence joins TRBV5-1 and TRBJ1-1, with D possibly being TRBD1 (6 bases). CDR1 and CDR2 (germline): SGHRS, YFSETQ. Trimming left V 6 bases short and J 4 bases short, with 19 bases between. There are 15 residues in the CDR3. The CDR3 sequence: CASTKEGGRSTEAFF. In DNA, the CDR3 is TGCGCCAGCACCAAGGAGGGGGGGAGGTCCACTGAAGCTTTCTTT.

This clone was counted a few times. V is TRBV7-3 and J is TRBJ2-1; TRBD2 agrees at 10 bases. The CDR3 loop spans 14 amino acids. Looked up from germline, CDR1 is SGHTA and CDR2 is FQGTGA. V dropped 5 bases and J dropped 6; count of bases not matched to a gene: 4. The CDR3 coding sequence is TGTGCCAGCAGCGGACTAGCGGATATCAATGAGCAGTTCTTC. As protein: CASSGLADINEQFF.

This clone was seen once. The J gene is TRBJ1-2, the V gene TRBV6-4, with 9 bases lining up with TRBD1. Germline loops: CDR1 MRHNA, CDR2 SNTAGT. With V trimmed by 5 bases and J by 3 bases, 7 bases remained unmatched. This CDR3 is 15 amino acids long. The CDR3 protein is CASSFGQGSHYGYTF. DNA for the CDR3: TGTGCCAGCAGTTTCGGACAGGGGAGCCACTATGGCTACACCTTC.

The chain has TRBV25-1 and TRBJ1-6; the D is unclear. Germline V gives CDR1 MGHDK, CDR2 SYGVNS. CDR3 size: 12 residues. Deletions cut 6 bases from V and 7 bases from J, with 7 bases between. CDR3 nucleotide sequence: TGTGCCAGCAGCATTTTGAATTCACCCCTCCACTTT. This codes for CASSILNSPLHF.